These 14 T cell receptor beta chains came from one sample sequenced in a study of CD8+ T cells in alopecia areata. Following extraction, RNA underwent reverse transcription to cDNA, which served as the sequencing template. The table came from immunoSEQ multiplex PCR; TCRdb's copy has only in-frame clones and leaves some out. The sample carries some 100,000 clones, roughly 69% recorded once. The sample comprised CD4+ T cells sorted from blood. All receptors come from a human donor in good health.

The rearrangement links TRBV2 to TRBJ1-6, with TRBD1 matching over 8 bases. Germline V gene lookup returns CDR1 SNHLY and CDR2 FYNNEI. The CDR3 consists of 16 residues. The junction had 11 bases not matched to a gene; V was cut back by 3 bases and J by 10 bases. The CDR3 region is CASSEPPQGARSPLHF. DNA for the CDR3: TGTGCCAGCAGTGAGCCACCCCAGGGGGCGAGGTCACCCCTCCACTTT.

The genes are TRBV29-1 and TRBJ2-5, with D unclear. Trimming took 4 bases from V and 1 from J, leaving 13 bases between them. Germline CDR1 is SQVTM and CDR2 is ANQGSEA. This CDR3 has 14 residues. For the CDR3, the DNA is TGCAGCGTTGCCTTTGACGGAACCCAAGAGACCCAGTACTTC. It is translated as CSVAFDGTQETQYF.

Comment on this clone: Different DNA sequences within this sample yield the same CDR3. This chain joins TRBV6-5 and TRBJ2-1; D might be TRBD1 (6 bases). The CDR3 totals 12 residues. Per the germline V gene, CDR1 is MNHEY and CDR2 is SVGAGI. With 6 bases removed from V and 6 bases from J, the gap between germline ends came to 9 bases. CDR3 amino acids: CASSRGGNEQFF. In DNA, the CDR3 is TGTGCCAGCAGCCGAGGGGGCAATGAGCAGTTCTTC.

The CDR3 nucleotides are TGTGCCTGGGCAGGTGGGAAGGGGTCTCAGCCCCAGCATTTT. Amino acids: CAWAGGKGSQPQHF. The chain uses TRBV30 and TRBJ1-5; D is perhaps TRBD1 (5 bases). This CDR3 is 14 amino acids long. V gave up 5 bases and J gave up 6 bases, with 17 bases separating them. CDR1 and CDR2 from the germline V gene are GTSNPN and SVGIG (reference sequence). Complete variable domain (other parts from reference TRBV30 and TRBJ1-5): SQTIHQWPATLVQPVGSPLSLECTVEGTSNPNLYWYRQAAGRGLQLLFYSVGIGQISSEVPQNLSASRPQDRQFILSSKKLLLSDSGFYLCAWAGGKGSQPQHFGDGTRLSIL.

The chain links TRBV2 to TRBJ2-7; the D gene could be TRBD1 or TRBD2 (5 bases each). The CDR3 has 15 residues. Per germline, CDR1 SNHLY and CDR2 FYNNEI. Trimming left V 6 bases short and J 7 bases short, with 22 bases between. The CDR3 bases are TGTGCCAGCAGCGCAACCGGGACGGCCGGATTAGAGCAGTACTTC. Translated: CASSATGTAGLEQYF. The complete variable domain, with remaining parts taken from reference TRBV2 and TRBJ2-7, reads EPEVTQTPSHQVTQMGQEVILRCVPISNHLYFYWYRQILGQKVEFLVSFYNNEISEKSEIFDDQFSVERPDGSNFTLKIRSTKLEDSAMYFCASSATGTAGLEQYFGPGTRLTVT.

In this sample, this clone turned up a few times. J is TRBJ2-5 and V is TRBV29-1; D is perhaps TRBD1 (6 bases). V lost 6 bases, J lost 1 base, and 12 bases lay in between. Germline V gene lookup returns CDR1 SQVTM and CDR2 ANQGSEA. This CDR3 contains 13 residues. The chain's CDR3 is CSVATGPQETQYF. Written as DNA, the CDR3 is TGCAGCGTAGCGACAGGTCCCCAAGAGACCCAGTACTTC.

The V and J genes are TRBV5-6 and TRBJ2-7; 7 nucleotides match TRBD1. This CDR3 region has 14 residues. J lost 3 bases, V lost 3 bases, and 6 bases had no gene match. The V gene's germline CDR1 is SGHDT and CDR2 YYEEEE. The CDR3 DNA follows: TGTGCCAGCAGCTCCGAACAGGGGATCTACGAGCAGTACTTC. Translation: CASSSEQGIYEQYF.

A few counts support this clone. V is TRBV7-9 and J is TRBJ1-6, with no clear D. The CDR3 is made up of 14 amino acids. The germline V and J ends were trimmed by 8 bases and 7 bases, with 15 bases remaining between them. Germline CDR1 reads SEHNR; CDR2 reads FQNEAQ (reference sequence). The DNA of the CDR3 is TGTGCCAGCGGTACCAATTGGGAGAATTCACCCCTCCACTTT. Amino acids: CASGTNWENSPLHF.

This sequence joins TRBV29-1 and TRBJ1-1; no definite D call. V lost 1 base, J lost 4 bases, and 10 bases lay in between. The CDR3 loop spans 13 amino acids. CDR1 and CDR2 (germline): SQVTM, ANQGSEA. The CDR3 region has the DNA TGCAGCGTTGAAGGAGGAAGGAGCACTGAAGCTTTCTTT. Its protein product is CSVEGGRSTEAFF.

The genes are TRBV19 and TRBJ2-1; D call uncertain. V lost 3 bases, J lost 9 bases, and 6 bases lay in between. This CDR3 spans 11 amino acids. Germline CDR1 LNHDA, CDR2 SQIVND (reference sequence). The CDR3 spells CASSIWTEQFF. CDR3 coding DNA: TGTGCCAGTAGTATTTGGACTGAGCAGTTCTTC.

There are a few counts of this clone. This rearrangement joins TRBV7-7 to TRBJ2-7, with 10 positions matching TRBD2. CDR1 is SSHAT, CDR2 FNYEAQ, per germline (reference sequence). The CDR3 is 13 amino acids. Trimming at V came to 1 base and at J to 6 bases, leaving 0 bases not matched to a gene. In DNA form, the CDR3 reads TGTGCCAGCAGCTTAGGACTAGCGGGCGAGCAGTACTTC. Amino acids: CASSLGLAGEQYF.

The V gene is TRBV2, the J gene TRBJ1-6, with TRBD1 as a possible D gene (5 bases). Germline lookup yields CDR1 SNHLY and CDR2 FYNNEI. The CDR3 length is 15 residues. V was shortened by 3 bases and J by 8 bases, with 14 bases between the two germline ends. CDR3 sequence: CASSDWGTAHSPLHF. The CDR3 DNA follows: TGTGCCAGCAGTGATTGGGGGACGGCGCATTCACCCCTCCACTTT.

The chain has TRBV5-4 and TRBJ2-5, with unresolved D. Between the trimmed V and J ends, which lost 2 bases and 2 bases, there was a span of 7 bases. The CDR3 extends over 13 amino acids. The V gene's germline CDR1 is SGHNT and CDR2 YYREEE (reference sequence). CDR3 loop: CASSLGDQETQYF. The CDR3 region has the DNA TGTGCCAGCAGCTTAGGTGATCAAGAGACCCAGTACTTC.

The chain couples TRBV2 to TRBJ1-6; perhaps TRBD1 as D (6 bases). V lost 6 bases and J lost 7, with 16 bases in between. Germline CDR1 and CDR2: SNHLY and FYNNEI. There are 15 residues in the CDR3. In DNA, the CDR3 is TGTGCCAGCAGCGTGGGGGGGCTGGGAAATTCACCCCTCCACTTT. Protein: CASSVGGLGNSPLHF.